A single sample is the source of the 16 T cell receptor beta chains below, sequenced in a study of blood T cell repertoires in COVID-19. TCRdb keeps only in-frame clones here, not all; method: immunoSEQ multiplex PCR. The sample shows roughly 92,000 clones, around 86% of them seen only once. Material for sequencing was peripheral blood. These TCRs come from a woman older than 75 with acute or convalescent COVID-19.

The chain is built from TRBV3-1 (or the pseudogene TRBV3-2) and TRBJ1-1; TRBD1 agrees at 7 bases. Germline V gene lookup returns CDR1 LGHDT and CDR2 YNNKEL (reference sequence). The ends lost 2 bases at V and 9 bases at J; junction bases unmatched: 3. CDR3 length: 12 amino acids. The CDR3 coding sequence is TGTGCCAGCAGCCAATGGGGACAGCAAGCTTTCTTT. Protein sequence: CASSQWGQQAFF.

This clone was seen more than once but under ten times. The chain recombines TRBV10-2 with TRBJ2-1, with 8 bases that match TRBD2. The CDR3 covers 18 residues. Trimming removed 10 bases from V and 0 bases from J; junction bases left unmatched: 17. CDR1 is WSHSY, CDR2 SAAADI, per germline. CDR3 DNA sequence: TGCGCCACAGCATGGGACGGGGGGGCTTCGAGCTCCTACAATGAGCAGTTCTTC. It encodes CATAWDGGASSSYNEQFF.

This clone showed up just a few times. The chain carries TRBV18 and TRBJ2-2, with 9 bases aligning to TRBD1. Per the germline V gene, CDR1 is KGHSH and CDR2 is LQKENI. The CDR3 has 16 residues. Germline trimming cut 2 bases from V and 5 bases from J; bases unmatched to any gene: 6. The CDR3 DNA reads as TGTGCCAGCTCACCAGGGACAGGGAGGAGGACCGGGGAGCTGTTTTTT. As protein: CASSPGTGRRTGELFF.

The chain couples TRBV7-2 to TRBJ2-5, with no clear D. The CDR3 is made up of 13 amino acids. Germline CDR1 reads SGHTA; CDR2 reads FQGNSA. Trimming took off 7 bases at V and 5 bases at J, with 14 bases between the two ends. The CDR3 nucleotides are TGTGCCAGCACTAGGCCGGGTCGTGAGACCCAGTACTTC. Its translation: CASTRPGRETQYF.

V and J are TRBV19 and TRBJ2-7, with D perhaps matching TRBD1 (5 bases). V dropped 5 bases and J dropped 7 bases, with 9 bases sitting between them. CDR3 size: 11 residues. Per the germline V gene, CDR1 is LNHDA and CDR2 is SQIVND (reference sequence). The DNA of the CDR3 is TGTGCCAGTAGTCAGGGCATAGAGCAGTACTTC. Protein sequence: CASSQGIEQYF.

The chain uses TRBV11-2 and TRBJ1-1, with a possible D match to TRBD1 (5 bases). The ends were cut back, 8 bases at V and 3 bases at J, with 7 bases in the middle. This CDR3 comprises 11 residues. Germline-derived CDR1 and CDR2 are SGHAT and FQNNGV. The CDR3 loop is CASRRDTEAFF. CDR3 DNA sequence: TGTGCCAGCCGCAGGGACACTGAAGCTTTCTTT.

This clone was detected a few times. The rearrangement uses TRBV20-1 and TRBJ2-3; 11 bases line up with TRBD2. This CDR3 comprises 17 residues. Trimming cost V 3 bases and J 8 bases; bases outside gene matches: 16. Germline V CDR1 and CDR2: DFQATT, SNEGSKA (reference sequence). This CDR3 is CSASPTGIAGGPGTQYF. In nucleotides, the CDR3 is TGCAGTGCTAGTCCCACGGGAATAGCGGGAGGGCCTGGTACGCAGTATTTT.

This clone was found a few times. The V call is TRBV12-3 or TRBV12-4, the J call TRBJ1-2, with D unclear. Deletions cut 2 bases from V and 7 bases from J, with 8 bases between. CDR3 length equals 12 residues. CDR3 sequence reads: CASSLRVGGYTF. DNA of the CDR3: TGTGCCAGCAGTTTACGAGTTGGTGGCTACACCTTC.

The chain employs TRBV7-2 and TRBJ1-6, with a possible D match to TRBD1 (6 bases). Trimming removed 1 base from V and 10 bases from J, with 11 bases in between. CDR3 length: 14 amino acids. Per germline, CDR1 SGHTA and CDR2 FQGNSA. CDR3 sequence: CASSLVRGESPLHF. The CDR3 bases are TGTGCCAGCAGCTTAGTCAGGGGAGAATCACCCCTCCACTTT.

This clone has just one count. This CDR3 is CASSPGLAPNNEQFF. CDR3 DNA sequence: TGTGCCAGCAGTCCCGGACTAGCGCCGAACAATGAGCAGTTCTTC. This chain uses TRBV27 with TRBJ2-1; 9 nucleotides agree with TRBD2. Unmatched junction bases numbered 7, after V lost 5 bases and J lost 5 bases. CDR1 is MNHEY, CDR2 SMNVEV, per germline (reference sequence). CDR3 size: 15 residues.

The rearrangement joins TRBV4-3 to TRBJ1-2, with 8 nucleotides matching TRBD1. The germline gives CDR1 LGHNA, CDR2 YSLEER. This CDR3 comprises 17 residues. Germline trimming cut 3 bases from V and 5 bases from J; bases unmatched to any gene: 14. CDR3 loop: CASSQRGTGGREYGYTF. DNA for the CDR3: TGCGCCAGCAGCCAGAGGGGAACAGGGGGTCGGGAATATGGCTACACCTTC.

This clone was recorded only once. The rearrangement links TRBV5-5 to TRBJ2-1, with 11 bases aligning to TRBD2. This CDR3 region has 17 residues. J lost 4 bases, V lost 0 bases, and 6 bases had no gene match. Germline assignment: CDR1 SGHKS and CDR2 YYEKEE (reference sequence). The CDR3 region is CASSLGGTSGPYNEQFF. CDR3 nucleotides: TGTGCCAGCAGCTTGGGGGGGACTAGCGGACCTTACAATGAGCAGTTCTTC.

The chain combines TRBV7-2 with TRBJ2-1; 10 nucleotides agree with TRBD2. Germline loops: CDR1 SGHTA, CDR2 FQGNSA. V lost 0 bases, J lost 6 bases, and 5 bases stayed unmatched. CDR3 length equals 16 residues. CDR3 DNA sequence: TGTGCCAGCAGCTTAGCGAGCGGGGGGGGTCCCAATGAGCAGTTCTTC. This codes for CASSLASGGGPNEQFF.

The V gene is TRBV11-3, the J gene TRBJ1-4; D is uncertain. V was cut by 3 bases and J by 12 bases, with 14 bases left in between. Germline CDR1 reads SGHNT; CDR2 reads YENEEA. This CDR3 comprises 13 residues. CDR3 sequence (DNA): TGTGCCAGCAGCTTGAATGAATTTGGAGAACTGTTTTTT. Its translation: CASSLNEFGELFF.

This rearrangement joins TRBV19 to TRBJ2-3; 7 bases are a match to TRBD2. The CDR3 spans 16 residues. Per the germline V gene, CDR1 is LNHDA and CDR2 is SQIVND (reference sequence). The V segment lost 3 bases and the J segment 2 bases; nucleotides outside the gene matches: 8. CDR3 in amino acids: CASSIRPGGTTDTQYF. DNA of the CDR3: TGTGCCAGTAGTATCCGGCCCGGGGGGACCACAGATACGCAGTATTTT.

V usage is TRBV19 and J usage is TRBJ1-6; D unresolved. Germline loops: CDR1 LNHDA, CDR2 SQIVND (reference sequence). V lost 3 bases and J lost 6, with 9 bases in between. The CDR3 is made up of 14 amino acids. CDR3 sequence: CASSIDGSNSPLHF. The CDR3 nucleotides read TGTGCCAGTAGTATTGACGGGAGTAATTCACCCCTCCACTTT.